These 26 T cell receptor beta chains originate from one sample sequenced in a study of T cell responses to AZD1222 COVID-19 vaccine. Only in-frame clones appear in the TCRdb table, and some are missing; sequencing was by immunoSEQ multiplex PCR. This repertoire shows roughly 130,000 clones, 85% to 95% found once; its top ten account for around 2.8%. The sequencing used peripheral blood, collected on day 0 of AZD1222 vaccination. The receptor set was obtained from an adult in good health.

This clone came up once. CDR3 sequence reads: CASSLLPTSGRLETQYF. CDR3 nucleotides: TGCGCCAGCAGCCTCCTTCCTACTAGCGGGAGACTCGAGACCCAGTACTTC. The chain couples TRBV4-1 to TRBJ2-5; 11 bases align to TRBD2. The trim removed 4 bases at V and 5 bases at J, leaving 12 bases unmatched. This CDR3 spans 17 amino acids. The germline V gene encodes CDR1 MGHRA and CDR2 YSYEKL.

This chain uses TRBV5-1 with TRBJ2-1; D gene unclear. Germline CDR1 and CDR2: SGHRS and YFSETQ. CDR3 length: 14 amino acids. V dropped 0 bases and J dropped 8 bases, with 12 bases sitting between them. The CDR3 region is CASSLGQASDEQFF. The CDR3 DNA reads as TGCGCCAGCAGCTTGGGACAAGCGAGCGATGAGCAGTTCTTC.

The rearrangement links TRBV18 to TRBJ2-1, with 7 positions matching TRBD2. The CDR3 consists of 16 residues. Germline V CDR1 and CDR2: KGHSH, LQKENI. V trimming: 2 bases; J trimming: 4 bases; junction bases outside the gene matches: 8. Here the CDR3 DNA reads TGTGCCAGCTCACCAAGAAACGGGAGGACTTACAATGAGCAGTTCTTC. Translated: CASSPRNGRTYNEQFF.

V and J are TRBV24-1 and TRBJ2-3; TRBD1 aligns across 9 bases. The CDR3 is made up of 17 amino acids. The V gene end was trimmed by 4 bases and the J gene end by 4 bases; junction bases not matched to a gene: 11. Germline V gene lookup returns CDR1 KGHDR and CDR2 SFDVKD. The CDR3 region is CATSDTRTGASADTQYF. DNA of the CDR3: TGTGCCACCAGTGACACCCGGACAGGGGCCAGCGCAGATACGCAGTATTTT.

This chain connects TRBV18 to TRBJ2-4, with a possible D match to TRBD1 (6 bases). Germline V lookup: CDR1 KGHSH, CDR2 LQKENI. This CDR3 spans 14 amino acids. The V end was cut by 0 bases, the J end by 8 bases, with 11 bases between. The CDR3 here is CASSPPSRGYIQYF. In DNA form, the CDR3 reads TGTGCCAGCTCACCACCCAGCAGGGGTTACATTCAGTACTTC.

J is TRBJ2-7 and V is TRBV9; D ambiguous. CDR3 length equals 14 residues. The germline V and J ends were trimmed by 4 bases and 0 bases, with 11 bases remaining between them. CDR1 and CDR2 (germline): SGDLS, YYNGEE. In DNA form, the CDR3 reads TGTGCCAGCAGCCCCCAAGATAGCTCCTACGAGCAGTACTTC. Translating it yields CASSPQDSSYEQYF.

This rearrangement joins TRBV16 to TRBJ1-1, with D possibly matching TRBD1 (6 bases). In germline, CDR1 is KGHSY, CDR2 FQNENV. Trimming left V 0 bases short and J 3 bases short, with 11 bases between. The CDR3 is 15 residues long. CDR3 in DNA: TGTGCCAGCAGCCAATCCTGGGGGGCCTACACTGAAGCTTTCTTT. Translating it yields CASSQSWGAYTEAFF.

The chain joins TRBV29-1 to TRBJ2-7; TRBD1 aligns across 7 bases. Germline V lookup: CDR1 SQVTM, CDR2 ANQGSEA. The CDR3 sequence is 13 residues long. The V gene end was trimmed by 4 bases and the J gene end by 5 bases; junction bases not matched to a gene: 8. The CDR3: CSVVPTGLHEQYF. CDR3 coding DNA: TGCAGCGTTGTGCCGACAGGGCTCCACGAGCAGTACTTC.

The V and J genes are TRBV28 and TRBJ1-4; no clear D. V was trimmed by 5 bases and J by 0 bases, leaving 10 bases between them. CDR3 length equals 15 residues. The germline V gene has CDR1 MDHEN and CDR2 SYDVKM. The CDR3 DNA is TGTGCCAGCAGTAGCCGGGCTGCAACTAATGAAAAACTGTTTTTT. Translated: CASSSRAATNEKLFF.

CDR3 loop: CASSLSIDSPLHF. CDR3 bases: TGTGCCAGCAGTTTGAGTATCGATTCACCCCTCCACTTT. The J gene is TRBJ1-6, the V gene TRBV6-4; D gene unclear. Trimming took 5 bases from V and 8 from J, leaving 10 bases between them. Germline-derived CDR1 and CDR2 are MRHNA and SNTAGT. This CDR3 has 13 amino acids.

The chain is built from TRBV18 and TRBJ1-4; tentative D call: TRBD1 (6 bases). In germline, CDR1 is KGHSH, CDR2 LQKENI. V was shortened by 3 bases and J by 8 bases, with 13 bases between the two germline ends. CDR3 length: 14 residues. This CDR3 is CASSPRGHREKLFF. DNA for the CDR3: TGTGCCAGCTCACCGAGGGGACATCGAGAAAAACTGTTTTTT.

The V and J genes are TRBV19 and TRBJ2-7; D might be TRBD1 or TRBD2, each matching 5 bases. V dropped 5 bases and J dropped 0 bases, with 17 bases sitting between them. The CDR3 has 16 residues. Germline lookup yields CDR1 LNHDA and CDR2 SQIVND (reference sequence). CDR3 in amino acids: CASSRSGTASSYEQYF. In DNA, the CDR3 is TGTGCCAGTAGTCGTTCGGGGACGGCAAGCTCCTACGAGCAGTACTTC.

J is TRBJ2-7 and V is TRBV11-3; 10 nucleotides match TRBD1. The CDR3 is made up of 15 amino acids. Germline-derived CDR1 and CDR2 are SGHNT and YENEEA. Losses at the gene ends were 5 bases for V and 5 bases for J; bases not matched to a gene: 9. The DNA of the CDR3 is TGTGCCAGCAGCGGAAGGGACAGGGGCTACAACGAGCAGTACTTC. Protein: CASSGRDRGYNEQYF.

The CDR3 DNA is TGTGCCAGCGCCTTATCAGGGGCGGCTTCACCCCTCCACTTT. Its translation is CASALSGAASPLHF. The chain combines TRBV28 with TRBJ1-6; a possible D gene is TRBD1 (6 bases). The germline gives CDR1 MDHEN, CDR2 SYDVKM. V was cut by 8 bases and J by 9 bases, with 17 bases left in between. The CDR3 contains 14 residues.

The CDR3 DNA follows: TGTGCCAGCAGTCCCCCAGGTTCACCCCTCCACTTT. Protein sequence: CASSPPGSPLHF. The gene calls are TRBV27 and TRBJ1-6; D uncertain. This CDR3 region has 12 residues. V shed 5 bases and J shed 9 bases, with 8 bases lying between them. The germline V gene encodes CDR1 MNHEY and CDR2 SMNVEV (reference sequence).

This clone appeared once. The chain links TRBV29-1 to TRBJ2-1; 9 bases agree with TRBD2. Trimming took 4 bases from V and 6 from J; bases not matched to a gene: 13. The germline gives CDR1 SQVTM, CDR2 ANQGSEA. The CDR3 runs to 16 residues. The CDR3 spells CSVGSREGRGTNEQFF. CDR3 DNA sequence: TGCAGCGTTGGCTCGCGGGAGGGCCGCGGGACCAATGAGCAGTTCTTC.

The chain employs TRBV11-2 and TRBJ1-6; D call uncertain. The V gene's germline CDR1 is SGHAT and CDR2 FQNNGV. This CDR3 is 14 amino acids long. V lost 5 bases and J lost 3, with 8 bases in between. The CDR3: CASSKVGYNSPLHF. The CDR3 region has the DNA TGTGCCAGCAGCAAGGTGGGCTATAATTCACCCCTCCACTTT.

The chain joins TRBV11-3 to TRBJ1-1, with 11 bases fitting TRBD1. The V gene end was trimmed by 5 bases and the J gene end by 6 bases; junction bases not matched to a gene: 8. This CDR3 region has 15 residues. Germline V CDR1 and CDR2: SGHNT, YENEEA. The CDR3 protein is CASSARGQGVSEAFF. CDR3 coding DNA: TGTGCCAGCAGCGCCCGGGGACAGGGGGTCTCTGAAGCTTTCTTT.

The chain joins TRBV6-5 to TRBJ2-3, with TRBD2 matching over 9 bases. The V and J ends lost 8 bases and 7 bases, in that order; junction bases with no gene match: 10. The CDR3 extends over 14 amino acids. Germline CDR1 MNHEY, CDR2 SVGAGI. In DNA form, the CDR3 reads TGTGCCAGCGCCCTAGCGGGATTCATGTATACGCAGTATTTT. Protein: CASALAGFMYTQYF.

A few counts support this clone. The V call is TRBV7-9, the J call TRBJ1-1; TRBD1 might be the D (5 bases). Trimming removed 3 bases at V and 4 bases at J, with 15 bases between. The CDR3 sequence is 15 residues long. CDR1 is SEHNR, CDR2 FQNEAQ, per germline (reference sequence). The chain's CDR3 is CASSLEGIGSTEAFF. The CDR3 nucleotides read TGTGCCAGCAGCTTGGAGGGGATAGGGAGCACTGAAGCTTTCTTT.

V and J are TRBV7-2 and TRBJ2-5; D perhaps matches TRBD1 (6 bases). The V and J ends lost 5 bases and 2 bases respectively, with 12 bases between them. Germline-derived CDR1 and CDR2 are SGHTA and FQGNSA. The CDR3 is 14 residues long. The CDR3 region is CASSLWTAQETQYF. DNA for the CDR3: TGTGCCAGCAGCCTATGGACAGCACAAGAGACCCAGTACTTC.

The V call is TRBV28, the J call TRBJ2-1; weak D call: TRBD1 (6 bases). The CDR3 is 14 amino acids. Germline assignment: CDR1 MDHEN and CDR2 SYDVKM. The V end was cut by 3 bases, the J end by 6 bases, with 12 bases between. The CDR3 nucleotides read TGTGCCAGCAGTTTCTACGACAGGAGCAATGAGCAGTTCTTC. Translating it yields CASSFYDRSNEQFF.

The chain uses TRBV24-1 and TRBJ2-3; 9 bases agree with TRBD1. CDR1 KGHDR and CDR2 SFDVKD come from the germline V gene. V was pared by 7 bases and J by 3 bases, with 1 base of the junction left unmatched. This CDR3 region has 13 residues. CDR3 coding DNA: TGTGCCACCAGAGGACAGGGGACAGATACGCAGTATTTT. This sequence encodes CATRGQGTDTQYF.

This chain links TRBV14 with TRBJ2-1; 13 bases match TRBD2. Losses at the gene ends were 1 base for V and 7 bases for J; bases not matched to a gene: 13. The CDR3 length is 19 residues. CDR1 SGHDN and CDR2 FVKESK come from the germline V gene. The CDR3 bases are TGTGCCAGCAGCCAAGGGACTAGCGGGAGTAGCGGGTCTTGGAATGAGCAGTTCTTC. The encoded protein is CASSQGTSGSSGSWNEQFF.

The J gene is TRBJ2-1, the V gene TRBV7-6; the D gene is possibly TRBD1 (6 bases). The germline V gene encodes CDR1 SGHVS and CDR2 FNYEAQ. Trimming took 1 base from V and 3 from J, leaving 13 bases between them. CDR3 length: 16 residues. CDR3 amino acids: CASSLVGGSIYNEQFF. Here the CDR3 DNA reads TGTGCCAGCAGCTTAGTAGGGGGATCCATCTACAATGAGCAGTTCTTC.

The J gene is TRBJ1-1, the V gene TRBV27, with 7 bases fitting TRBD1. The CDR3 totals 14 residues. CDR1 MNHEY and CDR2 SMNVEV come from the germline V gene (reference sequence). The V and J ends lost 6 bases and 4 bases, in that order; junction bases with no gene match: 8. The CDR3 reads CASRSARGGTEAFF. The CDR3 DNA reads TGTGCCAGCAGGTCCGCCAGGGGGGGCACTGAAGCTTTCTTT.